The clone carrying this T cell receptor beta chain is classed as large. What it recognizes is unknown. All patients were untreated before thyroid surgery. The CDR3 runs 15 residues. The germline V and J ends were trimmed by 4 bases and 7 bases, with 19 bases remaining between them. Per germline, CDR1 SNHLY and CDR2 FYNNEI. This sample was included in a study of metastatic and nonmetastatic thyroid tumors. Study-wide background: From malignant and benign thyroid patients, repertoires in blood and in tumor or nodule tissue were compared. Points from the study as a whole: It was reportedly found that TCR beta diversity was significantly higher in malignant thyroid tumors than in benign nodules, a difference seen in both blood and tumor samples.

In the study's own analysis: The study built a papillary thyroid cancer distant-metastasis classifier from CDR3 differences across clinicopathological groups. With MiXCR, TCRdb reprocessed the PCR reads. These V and J calls originate from TCRdb's pipeline instead of the authors' own analysis. The data hold 3,000 to 3,500 clones, with approximately 40% observed a single time. What was sequenced was adjacent normal tissue. The chain employs TRBV2 and TRBJ1-2, with D hard to call. The sequence derives from a female donor with papillary thyroid cancer or a benign thyroid nodule (not recorded which). Some clones in this sample may be carry-over from other donors' samples. The CDR3 region has the DNA TGTGCCAGCAGTGGAAGCCTCGGCACGGAGGGTGGCTACACCTTC. Translated: CASSGSLGTEGGYTF.